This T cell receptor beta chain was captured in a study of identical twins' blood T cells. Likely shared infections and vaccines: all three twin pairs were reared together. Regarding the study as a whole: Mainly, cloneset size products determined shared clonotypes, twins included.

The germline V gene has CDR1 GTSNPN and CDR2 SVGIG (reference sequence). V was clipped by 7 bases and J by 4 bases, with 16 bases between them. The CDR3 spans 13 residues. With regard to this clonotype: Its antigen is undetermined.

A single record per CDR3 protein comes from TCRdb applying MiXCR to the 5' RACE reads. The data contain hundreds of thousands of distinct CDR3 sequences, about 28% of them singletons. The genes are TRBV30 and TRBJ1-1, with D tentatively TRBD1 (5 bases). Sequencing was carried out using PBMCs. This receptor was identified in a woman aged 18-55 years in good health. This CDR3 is CASDGTVSTEAFF. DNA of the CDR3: TGTGCCTCCGACGGGACGGTGAGCACTGAAGCTTTCTTT.